What follows are 19 T cell receptor beta chains derived from one specimen sequenced in a study of T cell responses to AZD1222 COVID-19 vaccine (dated by TCRdb to the early 2020s). The time point label of this sample denotes: baseline before first vaccination. Libraries were built with the immunoSEQ multiplex PCR assay. TCRdb's version of the immuneACCESS table is confined to in-frame rearrangements and falls short of the full clone set. An unresolved V gene accounts for under half of the shortfall where checked; the remainder is of unknown origin. Recorded for this sample are more than 95,000 clones; over 70% of them occurred a single time. Of the sample, 20% to 25% falls within the top ten clones. Sequencing used peripheral blood, obtained on day 0 of AZD1222 vaccination. These receptors all come from an adult in good health.

V is TRBV18 and J is TRBJ2-7; D might be TRBD1 or TRBD2, each matching 6 bases. The V end lost 3 bases, the J end lost 3 bases, and 12 bases lay between the germline ends. CDR1 is KGHSH and CDR2 is LQKENI in the germline V gene. The CDR3 is 14 residues long. The CDR3 spells CASSPVGGNYEQYF. CDR3 DNA sequence: TGTGCCAGCTCACCGGTCGGGGGCAACTACGAGCAGTACTTC.

This chain connects TRBV5-1 to TRBJ2-4, with unresolved D. V was trimmed by 2 bases and J by 8 bases, leaving 11 bases between them. The CDR3 sequence is 13 residues long. From germline, CDR1 is SGHRS and CDR2 YFSETQ. The CDR3 bases are TGCGCCAGCAGCTTTTGGGGTCGGGACATTCAGTACTTC. This gives the protein CASSFWGRDIQYF.

V usage is TRBV7-9 and J usage is TRBJ2-2; D unclear. Germline V lookup: CDR1 SEHNR, CDR2 FQNEAQ (reference sequence). This CDR3 contains 10 residues. The CDR3: CASGTGELFF. The CDR3 DNA reads as TGTGCGTCGGGCACCGGGGAGCTGTTTTTT.

The rearrangement uses TRBV11-3 and TRBJ2-1; no reliable D call. Trimming left V 1 base short and J 3 bases short, with 4 bases between. From germline, CDR1 is SGHNT and CDR2 YENEEA. The CDR3 is 13 residues long. This CDR3 reads CASSLASYNEQFF. The CDR3 bases are TGTGCCAGCAGCTTAGCCAGCTACAATGAGCAGTTCTTC.

V usage is TRBV7-2 and J usage is TRBJ1-1, with D unclear. Trimming stripped 5 bases from V and 5 bases from J, with 12 bases between. The CDR3 spans 13 residues. Germline lookup yields CDR1 SGHTA and CDR2 FQGNSA. This CDR3 is CASSRGVLTEAFF. The CDR3 nucleotides are TGTGCCAGCAGCCGGGGTGTCCTTACTGAAGCTTTCTTT.

V and J are TRBV6-5 and TRBJ1-3; D may be TRBD1 (6 bases). CDR3 length: 12 amino acids. Trimming took off 10 bases at V and 2 bases at J, with 9 bases between the two ends. The germline gives CDR1 MNHEY, CDR2 SVGAGI. CDR3 DNA sequence: TGTGCCACCCGGGGGCCTGGAAACACCATATATTTT. It yields the protein CATRGPGNTIYF.

The J gene is TRBJ1-6, the V gene TRBV4-3; D may be TRBD1 (5 bases). This CDR3 contains 16 residues. Per the germline V gene, CDR1 is LGHNA and CDR2 is YSLEER. The germline V and J ends were trimmed by 6 bases and 5 bases, with 17 bases remaining between them. Written as DNA, the CDR3 is TGCGCCAGCAGTCGAGCATCGGACATGGATAATTCACCCCTCCACTTT. It translates to CASSRASDMDNSPLHF.

V and J are TRBV4-3 and TRBJ1-2, with D uncertain. Germline CDR1 is LGHNA and CDR2 is YSLEER. The CDR3 is made up of 15 amino acids. V was cut by 0 bases and J by 4 bases, with 12 bases left in between. The CDR3 coding sequence is TGCGCCAGCAGCCAAGATAGCCCGGCCGGCTATGGCTACACCTTC. Protein: CASSQDSPAGYGYTF.

This clone was seen more than once but under ten times. The CDR3 reads CASSTYSYTSYNEQFF. The CDR3 nucleotides read TGTGCCAGCAGCACGTATAGCTACACCTCCTACAATGAGCAGTTCTTC. V gene TRBV7-8 combines with J gene TRBJ2-1; D gene uncertain. Trimming left V 5 bases short and J 0 bases short, with 14 bases between. This CDR3 has 16 residues. In germline, CDR1 is SGHVS, CDR2 FQNEAQ.

The V call is TRBV7-2, the J call TRBJ1-2, with a possible D match to TRBD1 (6 bases). This CDR3 has 14 residues. The ends were cut back, 11 bases at V and 2 bases at J, with 18 bases in the middle. Germline CDR1 reads SGHTA; CDR2 reads FQGNSA. CDR3 in amino acids: CAGASHTGNYGYTF. The CDR3 nucleotides are TGTGCCGGGGCCTCGCATACAGGGAACTATGGCTACACCTTC.

The chain carries TRBV6-6 and TRBJ1-2; 10 nucleotides line up with TRBD1. CDR1 and CDR2 from the germline V gene are MNHNY and SVGAGI (reference sequence). With V trimmed by 2 bases and J by 5 bases, 8 bases remained unmatched. The CDR3 has 16 amino acids. The CDR3 here is CASSYTLTGGGYGYTF. CDR3 nucleotides: TGTGCCAGCAGTTACACCCTGACAGGGGGCGGTTATGGCTACACCTTC.

The chain is built from TRBV6-2 or TRBV6-3 and TRBJ1-5, with TRBD1 matching over 7 bases. Germline V CDR1 and CDR2: MNHEY, SVGEGT. The ends lost 6 bases at V and 5 bases at J; junction bases unmatched: 10. The CDR3 length is 15 residues. The CDR3 nucleotides read TGTGCCAGCAGATACACCCGACAGGGAGATCAGCCCCAGCATTTT. As protein: CASRYTRQGDQPQHF.

This clone appeared once. The chain has TRBV24-1 and TRBJ1-6; D is perhaps TRBD1 (6 bases). V lost 6 bases to trimming and J lost 7 bases, with 12 bases between them. Germline lookup yields CDR1 KGHDR and CDR2 SFDVKD. This CDR3 spans 14 amino acids. The CDR3 reads CATSPTGNNSPLHF. CDR3 bases: TGTGCCACCAGTCCCACAGGGAACAATTCACCCCTCCACTTT.

The V call is TRBV10-3, the J call TRBJ2-7; D ambiguous. The CDR3 loop spans 13 amino acids. Germline V gene sequence: CDR1 ENHRY, CDR2 SYGVKD. V was trimmed by 2 bases and J by 1 base, leaving 6 bases between them. The CDR3 spells CAISEAESYEQYF. CDR3 in DNA: TGTGCCATCAGTGAGGCCGAATCCTACGAGCAGTACTTC.

This clone appeared a few times. The chain employs TRBV7-2 and TRBJ1-2, with D possibly matching TRBD1 (5 bases). In germline, CDR1 is SGHTA, CDR2 FQGNSA. This CDR3 is 13 amino acids long. Trimming took off 5 bases at V and 7 bases at J, with 14 bases between the two ends. The CDR3 reads CASSQGPGFGYTF. The CDR3 region has the DNA TGTGCCAGCAGCCAAGGCCCAGGGTTTGGCTACACCTTC.

The chain carries TRBV9 and TRBJ2-2, with D possibly being TRBD2 (6 bases). Germline V gene data show CDR1 as SGDLS and CDR2 as YYNGEE. The CDR3 length is 15 residues. V gave up 2 bases and J gave up 1 base, with 9 bases separating them. For the CDR3, the DNA is TGTGCCAGCAGCGTTAGCGGACTGAACACCGGGGAGCTGTTTTTT. Translated: CASSVSGLNTGELFF.

The genes are TRBV11-3 and TRBJ2-7; D is perhaps TRBD1 or TRBD2 (5 bases each). CDR1 and CDR2 from the germline V gene are SGHNT and YENEEA. This CDR3 has 18 residues. Between the trimmed V and J ends, which lost 2 bases and 1 base, there was a span of 21 bases. CDR3 sequence (DNA): TGTGCCAGCAGCTTATTTGACTCCGGGGCTTTCCATTCCTACGAGCAGTACTTC. This translates into CASSLFDSGAFHSYEQYF.

The chain has TRBV25-1 and TRBJ1-3, with a tentative D call TRBD1 (5 bases). This CDR3 comprises 13 residues. Trimming took 5 bases from V and 8 from J, leaving 13 bases between them. The germline V gene has CDR1 MGHDK and CDR2 SYGVNS. CDR3 sequence (DNA): TGTGCCAGCAGTCGCAACGGGGCAGACACCATATATTTT. It specifies CASSRNGADTIYF.

This chain links TRBV18 with TRBJ2-1, with D perhaps matching TRBD2 (6 bases). Trimming took 1 base from V and 5 from J, leaving 12 bases between them. The CDR3 sequence is 15 residues long. Germline loops: CDR1 KGHSH, CDR2 LQKENI. The CDR3 nucleotides are TGTGCCAGCTCACCACGCTTAGCGGAAAACAATGAGCAGTTCTTC. This translates into CASSPRLAENNEQFF.